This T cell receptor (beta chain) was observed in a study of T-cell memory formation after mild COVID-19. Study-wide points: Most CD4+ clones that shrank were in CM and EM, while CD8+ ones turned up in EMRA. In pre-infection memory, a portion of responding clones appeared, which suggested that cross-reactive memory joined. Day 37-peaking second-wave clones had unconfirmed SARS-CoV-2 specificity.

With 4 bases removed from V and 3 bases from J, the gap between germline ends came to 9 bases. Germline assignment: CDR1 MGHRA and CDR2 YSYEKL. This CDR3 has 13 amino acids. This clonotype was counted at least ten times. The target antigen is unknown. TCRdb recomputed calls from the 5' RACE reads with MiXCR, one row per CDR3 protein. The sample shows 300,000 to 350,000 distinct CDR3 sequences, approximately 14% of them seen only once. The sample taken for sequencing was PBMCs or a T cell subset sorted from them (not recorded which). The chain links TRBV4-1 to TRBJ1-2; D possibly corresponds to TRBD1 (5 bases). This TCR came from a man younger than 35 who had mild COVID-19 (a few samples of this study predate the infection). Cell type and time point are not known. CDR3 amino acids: CASSPAGDYGYTF. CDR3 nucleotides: TGCGCCAGCAGCCCCGCGGGGGACTATGGCTACACCTTC.